These T cell receptor beta chains were read from a single sample in a study of cytomegalovirus exposure and HLA in healthy donors. Clones were sequenced by immunoSEQ multiplex PCR, and TCRdb holds only the in-frame ones, with some missing. The data show around 46,000 clones, and the top ten clones hold approximately 1%. Sequencing was performed on PBMCs. These receptor sequences come from a woman in her thirties or forties in good health and CMV-seronegative. The CDR3 runs from the conserved cysteine through the conserved F or W. A D gene is named only where the DNA matches it firmly.

D	V	length	J	DNA	CDR3
TRBD1	TRBV27	15	TRBJ2-7	TGTGCCAGCAGTCCAAGACAGGGATTAGTATGGGAGCAGTACTTC	CASSPRQGLVWEQYF
-	TRBV6-5	14	TRBJ1-1	TGTGCCAGCAGTAGTACAGCCATGAACACTGAAGCTTTCTTT	CASSSTAMNTEAFF
TRBD1	TRBV27	15	TRBJ2-7	TGTGCCAGCAGCGATTCCGGGACAGTCCACTCCGAGCAGTACTTC	CASSDSGTVHSEQYF
-	TRBV6-5	15	TRBJ2-1	TGTGCCAGCAGTACAGGGAAGCCTACCGACAATGAGCAGTTCTTC	CASSTGKPTDNEQFF
TRBD1	TRBV14	12	TRBJ2-7	TGTGCCAGCAGCCAGACAGGGGTCAAGCAGTACTTC	CASSQTGVKQYF
-	TRBV19	15	TRBJ1-3	TGTGCCAGTATCCACAGCGTGAACAGGGTGGACACCATATATTTT	CASIHSVNRVDTIYF
-	TRBV29-1	15	TRBJ2-6	TGCAGCGTTGATGAGGGATGGGCGGGGGCCAACGTCCTGACTTTC	CSVDEGWAGANVLTF
TRBD2	TRBV6-6	15	TRBJ2-1	TGTGCCAGCAGAATAGCGGGAGGTCCGGGCAATGAGCAGTTCTTC	CASRIAGGPGNEQFF
TRBD1	TRBV14	11	TRBJ2-3	TGTGCCAGCGGAAGACAGGGGACGCAGTATTTT	CASGRQGTQYF
TRBD1	TRBV7-2	15	TRBJ1-2	TGTGCCAGCAGCTTAGTTCAGGGGGCGGACTATGGCTACACCTTC	CASSLVQGADYGYTF
TRBD2	TRBV7-9	17	TRBJ2-1	TGTGCCAGCAGCTTATGGACTAGCGGGGTGGGCTACAATGAGCAGTTCTTC	CASSLWTSGVGYNEQFF
TRBD1	TRBV7-9	14	TRBJ2-2	TGTGCCAGCAGCATGACAGGGGGCACCGGGGAGCTGTTTTTT	CASSMTGGTGELFF
TRBD2	TRBV27	14	TRBJ2-7	TGTGCCAGCAGTTTTAGCGGGAGTCTATACGAGCAGTACTTC	CASSFSGSLYEQYF
TRBD2	TRBV14	16	TRBJ2-1	TGTGCCAGCAGCCCTTTTGGCGGGAGGACCGACAATGAGCAGTTCTTC	CASSPFGGRTDNEQFF
-	TRBV5-6	16	TRBJ2-1	TGTGCCAGCAGCTTGAGTGGCGGGTCCATCTACAATGAGCAGTTCTTC	CASSLSGGSIYNEQFF
TRBD1	TRBV7-2	16	TRBJ1-1	TGTGCCAGTATCCGGGACAGGGGGCGCTTGAACACTGAAGCTTTCTTT	CASIRDRGRLNTEAFF
TRBD2	TRBV9	16	TRBJ2-3	TGTGCCAGCAGCGCCCTCGGGACTAGCTCCTCAGATACGCAGTATTTT	CASSALGTSSSDTQYF
-	TRBV4-3	15	TRBJ2-7	TGCGCCAGCAGCCAGGATACGGACACTTCCTACGAGCAGTACTTC	CASSQDTDTSYEQYF
-	TRBV5-1	14	TRBJ2-5	TGCGCCAGCAGCATGGATGGGGCCCAAGAGACCCAGTACTTC	CASSMDGAQETQYF
-	TRBV4-1	16	TRBJ2-7	TGCGCCAGCAGCCCCTATGTGACGGGGAACTCCTACGAGCAGTACTTC	CASSPYVTGNSYEQYF
TRBD1	TRBV7-2	14	TRBJ1-1	TGTGCCAGCAGCTGGAGGACAGGGTCAACTGAAGCTTTCTTT	CASSWRTGSTEAFF
-	TRBV16	14	TRBJ1-5	TGTGCCAGCAGCCAATGGGGCAGCGATCAGCCCCAGCATTTT	CASSQWGSDQPQHF
-	TRBV11-2	14	TRBJ1-1	TGTGCCAGCAGCTTACAGTTAATGAACACTGAAGCTTTCTTT	CASSLQLMNTEAFF